This T cell receptor beta chain was retrieved from a study of blood T cell repertoires in COVID-19. In the study overall: Sites across the United States, Italy and Spain contributed samples from acute and convalescent COVID-19.

The assay was immunoSEQ multiplex PCR, and TCRdb's table has in-frame clones only and misses some. The repertoire holds fewer than 300,000 clones, with over 75% as singletons. The V gene's germline CDR1 is SEHNR and CDR2 FQNEAQ (reference sequence). CDR3 length: 14 amino acids. V lost 5 bases, J lost 6 bases, and 16 bases lay in between. The source is a man aged 18 to 30 with active or convalescent COVID-19. The sample consisted of peripheral blood. The rearrangement links TRBV7-9 to TRBJ1-2; D call uncertain. The CDR3 nucleotides read TGTGCCAGCAGCCCAGCGACTGGGTTCGATGGCTACACCTTC. It encodes CASSPATGFDGYTF.